This TCR beta chain was sequenced in a study of T-cell reconstitution after alpha-beta-depleted transplantation in children (dated by TCRdb to the mid-2010s). For the study in its entirety: T-cell immune reconstitution after TCRalphabeta/CD19-depleted allogeneic hematopoietic cell transplantation in children was quantitatively tracked in the study by means of TCR repertoire profiling.

In the case of this clonotype: Its target antigen remains unknown. No base quality information exists; no much larger clone differs at one position.

The treatment or condition label corresponds to: allogeneic hematopoietic cell transplantation with graft depleted of TCRalphabeta T cells and CD19 B cells. The children who served as transplant recipients had been given grafts of TCRalphabeta/CD19-depleted allogeneic hematopoietic cells. Reading from cysteine to phenylalanine, the CDR3 counts 15 amino acids. Only the CDR3 DNA stays, 45 bases, in frame from base 1. CDR1 and CDR2 are drawn from the germline V gene: SQVTM, ANQGSEA. For this chain, trimming is 2 bases at the V end and 3 bases at the J end, and the number of junction bases without a gene match is 10. Library construction relied on PCR. Sequenced on an Illumina HiSeq 2500. Molecular barcoding was employed in the preparation of TCR libraries, with unique molecular identifiers being used to normalize TCRbeta repertoire quantification. TCRdb passed the public sequencing reads through fastp at Q25 and MiXCR, retaining productive beta sequences. Records with the same CDR3 protein are collapsed into one entry carrying the most frequent genes and DNA. This sample is represented by just over 950,000 distinct CDR3 sequences; under 30% of them were singletons. Of the sample, approximately 30% is held by the ten largest clones.

The research as a whole found: The apparently early recovery of alphabetaT-cell counts about two months after transplant reportedly depended on only several hundred rapidly expanded clones that came from non-depleted graft cells. The high TCRbeta diversity at day 60 in some patients was ascribed to recipient T cells and intrathymic progenitors that had survived conditioning. The frequencies of hyperexpanded clones fell over the following months, and after one year, T-cell counts and TCRbeta diversity were mostly attributed to newly produced T cells.

This receptor chain uses TRBV29-1 and TRBJ2-7; 7 bases in the middle match TRBD1. Sample: PBMCs, mostly from graft donor cells, taken 360 days after TCRalphabeta/CD19-depleted stem cell transplant. The clonotype originates from a boy in the first two years of life who had a stem cell transplant for SCID, so the T cells may come from the graft donor. The nucleotides are TGCAGCGTTGAATTCGTTCGGGACAGCCACTACGAGCAGTACTTC. Its protein reads: CSVEFVRDSHYEQYF.